This is a list of T cell receptor beta chains from one sample in a study of T cells in Graves' hyperthyroidism and ophthalmopathy. MiXCR was run by TCRdb on the multiplex PCR reads, yielding one entry per CDR3 protein. Here the sample spans about 270,000 distinct CDR3 sequences, approximately 16% being singletons. Sequencing was carried out using blood. The source of these receptors is a woman aged 45-59 years with Graves' hyperthyroidism that later progressed to Graves' ophthalmopathy. The CDR3 runs from the conserved cysteine through the conserved F or W. The D gene is left open where the match is weak. Only part of the rows carry a size: once, few, many, or a class if the clone is expanded.

V: TRBV20-1; D: TRBD2; J: TRBJ2-1; size: -; DNA: TGCAGTGCTAGAGACGGACTAGCGGGAATCGATGAGCAGTTCTTC; CDR3: CSARDGLAGIDEQFF
V: TRBV7-2; D: -; J: TRBJ2-3; size: few; DNA: TGTGCCAGCAGCTTAGCTAGAACCTACACAGATACGCAGTATTTT; CDR3: CASSLARTYTDTQYF
V: TRBV6-1; D: -; J: TRBJ1-1; size: -; DNA: TGTGCCAGCAGTGATGGTCCTGTTGTCCCTCCGTTC; CDR3: CASSDGPVVPPF
V: TRBV7-9; D: TRBD2; J: TRBJ2-5; size: -; DNA: TGTGCCAGCAGCCTCCGGTTGGGGCGGGAGGGCCAGGAGACCCAGTACTTC; CDR3: CASSLRLGREGQETQYF
V: TRBV3-1; D: TRBD2; J: TRBJ2-7; size: -; DNA: TGTGCCAGCAGCAAAAGCGGGAGTGGGCTCGAGCAGTACTTC; CDR3: CASSKSGSGLEQYF
V: TRBV3-1; D: TRBD2; J: TRBJ2-1; size: many; DNA: TGTGCCAGCAGCCAAGATCTCGAATTGCGGGAGGAAGATGAGCAGTTCTTC; CDR3: CASSQDLELREEDEQFF
V: TRBV20-1; D: TRBD1; J: TRBJ1-5; size: many; DNA: TGCAGTGCAAGCAGACTTTCGGGACAGTATAGCAATCAGCCCCAGCATTTT; CDR3: CSASRLSGQYSNQPQHF
V: TRBV6-1; D: -; J: TRBJ2-1; size: many; DNA: TGTGCCAGCAGTCCTACTAGGACGGGCTTTCATGAGCAGTTCTTC; CDR3: CASSPTRTGFHEQFF
V: TRBV5-1; D: TRBD2; J: TRBJ2-5; size: -; DNA: TGCGCCAGCAGCCCCAGTGGAGCGGGAGGGCACGAGACCCAGTACTTC; CDR3: CASSPSGAGGHETQYF
V: TRBV2; D: TRBD1; J: TRBJ2-7; size: many; DNA: TGTGCCAGGAGTGACCGAGACAGGGGGGAGGAGCAGTACTTC; CDR3: CARSDRDRGEEQYF
V: TRBV30; D: -; J: TRBJ2-3; size: many; DNA: TGTGCCTGGAGTGGGCTCATAGATACGCAGTATTTT; CDR3: CAWSGLIDTQYF
V: TRBV6-1; D: -; J: TRBJ2-5; size: many; DNA: TGTGCCAGCAGTGAAGATGGGGTGAAGACCCAGTACTTC; CDR3: CASSEDGVKTQYF
V: TRBV3-1; D: TRBD1; J: TRBJ1-1; size: many; DNA: TGTGCCAGCAGTCTCGGGACAGGCGAAGCTTTCTTT; CDR3: CASSLGTGEAFF
V: TRBV15; D: -; J: TRBJ2-1; size: few; DNA: TGTGCCACCAGCAAGGGGGGAATAAACAATGAGCAGTTCTTC; CDR3: CATSKGGINNEQFF
V: TRBV5-1; D: TRBD1; J: TRBJ1-2; size: -; DNA: TGCGCCAGCAGCCCGACAGGGGATAACGGCTACACCTTC; CDR3: CASSPTGDNGYTF
V: TRBV6-2/TRBV6-3; D: -; J: TRBJ1-5; size: few; DNA: TGTGCCAGCACCTCTTTGTTGGGGCCCCAGCATTTT; CDR3: CASTSLLGPQHF
V: TRBV27; D: TRBD2; J: TRBJ2-1; size: many; DNA: TGTGCCAGCAGTTTAATACTAGCGGGAGCCGTGGAATCCTACAATGAGCAGTTCTTC; CDR3: CASSLILAGAVESYNEQFF
V: TRBV7-7; D: TRBD1; J: TRBJ1-5; size: -; DNA: TGTGCTAGCAGACTTGGACAGGGGCCGGGGAGGGGTCAGCCCCAGCATTTT; CDR3: CASRLGQGPGRGQPQHF
V: TRBV7-3; D: TRBD1; J: TRBJ2-7; size: -; DNA: TGCGCCGGCAGCCCGGACAGGGGGCTTGAGCAGTACTTC; CDR3: CAGSPDRGLEQYF
V: TRBV7-6; D: TRBD1; J: TRBJ1-5; size: -; DNA: TGTGCCAGCAGCTTAACAGGGGCCGGGCAGCCCCAGCATTTT; CDR3: CASSLTGAGQPQHF
V: TRBV11-3; D: TRBD2; J: TRBJ2-7; size: -; DNA: TGTGCCAGCAGCTTCCAGGGACTAGCGGGAGGAATCACCTACGAGCAGTACTTC; CDR3: CASSFQGLAGGITYEQYF
V: TRBV4-1; D: TRBD1; J: TRBJ2-7; size: -; DNA: TGCGCCAGCAGCCAGACAGGGGGCCACTCCTACGAGCAGTACTTC; CDR3: CASSQTGGHSYEQYF
V: TRBV6-1; D: -; J: TRBJ2-2; size: few; DNA: TGTGCCAGCAGCTCCCCCAACAGGGAGCTGTTTTTT; CDR3: CASSSPNRELFF
V: TRBV5-4; D: TRBD2; J: TRBJ2-5; size: -; DNA: TGTGCCAGCAGGTCGTCTAGCGGTCCCCAAGAGACCCAGTACTTC; CDR3: CASRSSSGPQETQYF
V: TRBV2; D: TRBD2; J: TRBJ2-7; size: -; DNA: TGTGCCAGCATCTACCGGGAGGGGTCCTACGAGCAGTACTTC; CDR3: CASIYREGSYEQYF
V: TRBV28; D: -; J: TRBJ1-4; size: many; DNA: TGTGCCAGCAGTCGAGGAACCAAGGAAAAACTGTTTTTT; CDR3: CASSRGTKEKLFF